The rows below give T cell receptor beta chains drawn from one sample of a study of CD8+ T cells in alopecia areata. Some clones are missing from TCRdb's copy, which holds only in-frame ones; the method was immunoSEQ multiplex PCR. The data show some 120,000 clones, approximately 53% seen once. The sequenced sample was CD4+ T cells sorted from blood, obtained at week 0. Every receptor here comes from a human donor with alopecia areata. Each CDR3 is given with its conserved first and last residue. Fields, in order: clone size, J gene, D gene, V gene, CDR3 DNA, CDR3 protein. The D gene is left open where the match is weak. Only part of the rows carry a size: once, few, many, or a class if the clone is expanded.

clone size: few; J gene: TRBJ2-4; D gene: NA; V gene: TRBV27; CDR3 DNA: TGTGCCAGCAGCGGGACGGAACTTAACTTAGCCAAAAACATTCAGTACTTC; CDR3 protein: CASSGTELNLAKNIQYF
clone size: NA; J gene: TRBJ2-2; D gene: TRBD2; V gene: TRBV7-3; CDR3 DNA: TGTGCCAGCAGCGAAGGGGGACTAGCGTCGAACACCGGGGAGCTGTTTTTT; CDR3 protein: CASSEGGLASNTGELFF
clone size: few; J gene: TRBJ2-1; D gene: TRBD2; V gene: TRBV5-4; CDR3 DNA: TGTGCCAGCAGCATTAGCGGGAGATTCACCTACAATGAGCAGTTCTTC; CDR3 protein: CASSISGRFTYNEQFF
clone size: NA; J gene: TRBJ2-2; D gene: TRBD1; V gene: TRBV7-2; CDR3 DNA: TGTGCCAGCAGCCCAAACAGGGGGAACACCGGGGAGCTGTTTTTT; CDR3 protein: CASSPNRGNTGELFF
clone size: NA; J gene: TRBJ2-2; D gene: NA; V gene: TRBV5-1; CDR3 DNA: TGCGCCAGCAGCTTCGGGGCGAACACCGGGGAGCTGTTTTTT; CDR3 protein: CASSFGANTGELFF
clone size: NA; J gene: TRBJ2-3; D gene: NA; V gene: TRBV6-1; CDR3 DNA: TGTGCCAGCAGTGATTTGGGATCTAGCACAGATACGCAGTATTTT; CDR3 protein: CASSDLGSSTDTQYF
clone size: NA; J gene: TRBJ1-2; D gene: NA; V gene: TRBV10-3; CDR3 DNA: TGTGCCATCACTGACATAAGGCGTGACTATGGCTACACCTTC; CDR3 protein: CAITDIRRDYGYTF
clone size: NA; J gene: TRBJ1-4; D gene: NA; V gene: TRBV7-2; CDR3 DNA: TGTGCCAGCAGCTTAGTCTCATTTGGACAGCTTGAAAAACTGTTTTTT; CDR3 protein: CASSLVSFGQLEKLFF
clone size: NA; J gene: TRBJ2-7; D gene: TRBD2; V gene: TRBV5-1; CDR3 DNA: TGCGCCAGCAGCTTGGGACTAGCGGGAGTCCGGCCGTCCTACGAGCAGTACTTC; CDR3 protein: CASSLGLAGVRPSYEQYF
clone size: NA; J gene: TRBJ1-3; D gene: NA; V gene: TRBV19; CDR3 DNA: TGTGCCAGTAGCCCCTGGACCGCTTCTGGAAACACCATATATTTT; CDR3 protein: CASSPWTASGNTIYF
clone size: NA; J gene: TRBJ2-3; D gene: NA; V gene: TRBV5-1; CDR3 DNA: TGCGCCAGCAGCTTAGGGGCCGCAGATACGCAGTATTTT; CDR3 protein: CASSLGAADTQYF
clone size: NA; J gene: TRBJ2-7; D gene: TRBD1; V gene: TRBV29-1; CDR3 DNA: TGCAGCGTTGAGGACACAGGGGGGAAGTACGAGCAGTACTTC; CDR3 protein: CSVEDTGGKYEQYF
clone size: NA; J gene: TRBJ1-5; D gene: NA; V gene: TRBV18; CDR3 DNA: TGTGCCAGCTCGCCTCAGCCGGGGAGCAATCAGCCCCAGCATTTT; CDR3 protein: CASSPQPGSNQPQHF
clone size: NA; J gene: TRBJ1-5; D gene: NA; V gene: TRBV9; CDR3 DNA: TGTGCCAGCAGCGTAGCGCCGGGGGTTAGCCAGCCCCAGCATTTT; CDR3 protein: CASSVAPGVSQPQHF
clone size: NA; J gene: TRBJ1-3; D gene: NA; V gene: TRBV9; CDR3 DNA: TGTGCCAGCAGCGTAGCAGGATCCACCATATATTTT; CDR3 protein: CASSVAGSTIYF
clone size: NA; J gene: TRBJ2-2; D gene: NA; V gene: TRBV11-3; CDR3 DNA: TGTGCCAGCAGCTTACTAGACACCGGGGAGCTGTTTTTT; CDR3 protein: CASSLLDTGELFF
clone size: NA; J gene: TRBJ2-3; D gene: NA; V gene: TRBV7-2; CDR3 DNA: TGTGCCAGCAGCTTTGACAAGCGGCGCACAGATACGCAGTATTTT; CDR3 protein: CASSFDKRRTDTQYF
clone size: NA; J gene: TRBJ2-7; D gene: NA; V gene: TRBV4-1; CDR3 DNA: TGCGCCAGCAGCCATCCGGGTCGGGAGCTGTACGAGCAGTACTTC; CDR3 protein: CASSHPGRELYEQYF
clone size: NA; J gene: TRBJ2-3; D gene: NA; V gene: TRBV5-1; CDR3 DNA: TGCGCCAGCAGCTTGGCCCTGGGCACAGATACGCAGTATTTT; CDR3 protein: CASSLALGTDTQYF
clone size: NA; J gene: TRBJ2-3; D gene: NA; V gene: TRBV7-9; CDR3 DNA: TGTGCCAGCAGCTTAGGGGCGGGCACAGATACGCAGTATTTT; CDR3 protein: CASSLGAGTDTQYF
clone size: NA; J gene: TRBJ2-2; D gene: TRBD2; V gene: TRBV7-8; CDR3 DNA: TGTGCCAGCAGCTTAGTTGGGACTAGCTTAAACACCGGGGAGCTGTTTTTT; CDR3 protein: CASSLVGTSLNTGELFF
clone size: NA; J gene: TRBJ1-1; D gene: NA; V gene: TRBV6-1; CDR3 DNA: TGTGCCAGCAGTGAAGTGGCCCGAGTGAACACTGAAGCTTTCTTT; CDR3 protein: CASSEVARVNTEAFF
clone size: NA; J gene: TRBJ2-5; D gene: TRBD1; V gene: TRBV4-1; CDR3 DNA: TGCGCCAGCAGCCGGGGACAGGGGATTCAAGAGACCCAGTACTTC; CDR3 protein: CASSRGQGIQETQYF
clone size: few; J gene: TRBJ1-1; D gene: TRBD1; V gene: TRBV7-9; CDR3 DNA: TGTGCCAGCAGCCCTTTAGGGGGACAGGGGGCTCAGGAAGCTTTCTTT; CDR3 protein: CASSPLGGQGAQEAFF
clone size: NA; J gene: TRBJ2-1; D gene: TRBD1; V gene: TRBV6-1; CDR3 DNA: TGTGCCAGCAGCTCCCGGGACAGCCAAAAATTTGAGCAGTTCTTC; CDR3 protein: CASSSRDSQKFEQFF
clone size: NA; J gene: TRBJ2-3; D gene: NA; V gene: TRBV7-2; CDR3 DNA: TGTGCCAGCAGCAAACAGGTCACAGATACGCAGTATTTT; CDR3 protein: CASSKQVTDTQYF
clone size: NA; J gene: TRBJ1-4; D gene: NA; V gene: TRBV25-1; CDR3 DNA: TGTGCCAGCAGTGAATCAGTCGACTCAACTAATGAAAAACTGTTTTTT; CDR3 protein: CASSESVDSTNEKLFF
clone size: NA; J gene: TRBJ1-1; D gene: TRBD1; V gene: TRBV29-1; CDR3 DNA: TGCAGCGGGGGACAGGGGGCTCCTGAAGCTTTCTTT; CDR3 protein: CSGGQGAPEAFF
clone size: NA; J gene: TRBJ2-1; D gene: NA; V gene: TRBV11-2; CDR3 DNA: TGTGCCAGCAGTCCGAGGATTCTCTCCTACAATGAGCAGTTCTTC; CDR3 protein: CASSPRILSYNEQFF
clone size: NA; J gene: TRBJ1-5; D gene: NA; V gene: TRBV19; CDR3 DNA: TGTGCCAGTAGAGTTCGGGTAGGGCAGCCCCAGCATTTT; CDR3 protein: CASRVRVGQPQHF
clone size: once; J gene: TRBJ2-7; D gene: TRBD2; V gene: TRBV7-3; CDR3 DNA: TGTGCCACCCTAGGGAAGCGGGGCTACGAGCAGTACTTC; CDR3 protein: CATLGKRGYEQYF
clone size: once; J gene: TRBJ2-3; D gene: NA; V gene: TRBV6-5; CDR3 DNA: TGTGCCAGCACTCGTCAGGGATCGAGCACAGATACGCAGTATTTT; CDR3 protein: CASTRQGSSTDTQYF
clone size: NA; J gene: TRBJ2-2; D gene: NA; V gene: TRBV5-6; CDR3 DNA: TGTGCCAGCAGCTTGGATCTTGGTCCGGGGTCTGAACCCGGGGAGCTGTTTTTT; CDR3 protein: CASSLDLGPGSEPGELFF
clone size: NA; J gene: TRBJ2-3; D gene: NA; V gene: TRBV5-1; CDR3 DNA: TGCGCCAGCAGGGAGGCAGTCACAGATACGCAGTATTTT; CDR3 protein: CASREAVTDTQYF
clone size: NA; J gene: TRBJ1-5; D gene: NA; V gene: TRBV2; CDR3 DNA: TGTGCCAGCAGTGAACGCATCCCTCAGCCCCAGCATTTT; CDR3 protein: CASSERIPQPQHF
clone size: NA; J gene: TRBJ2-7; D gene: TRBD1; V gene: TRBV5-4; CDR3 DNA: TGTGCCAGCAGCTCAGTGCCGGGACAGGAGCAGTACTTC; CDR3 protein: CASSSVPGQEQYF
clone size: NA; J gene: TRBJ1-2; D gene: NA; V gene: TRBV2; CDR3 DNA: TGTGCCAGCAGTCCAGAAGAGAGCTATGGCTACACCTTC; CDR3 protein: CASSPEESYGYTF
clone size: NA; J gene: TRBJ1-3; D gene: NA; V gene: TRBV5-1; CDR3 DNA: TGCGCCAGCAGCTTGGGGGGGCAATCTGGAAACACCATATATTTT; CDR3 protein: CASSLGGQSGNTIYF
clone size: NA; J gene: TRBJ1-1; D gene: NA; V gene: TRBV27; CDR3 DNA: TGTGCCAGCAGTTTAGGACGGCGGGTGAACACTGAAGCTTTCTTT; CDR3 protein: CASSLGRRVNTEAFF
clone size: NA; J gene: TRBJ1-5; D gene: TRBD1; V gene: TRBV5-1; CDR3 DNA: TGCGCCAGCAGCTTGGAGGGTACAGGGGAAGGCAATCAGCCCCAGCATTTT; CDR3 protein: CASSLEGTGEGNQPQHF
clone size: NA; J gene: TRBJ2-5; D gene: TRBD1; V gene: TRBV27; CDR3 DNA: TGTGCCAGCAGAAAGGACAGGCAAGAGACCCAGTACTTC; CDR3 protein: CASRKDRQETQYF
clone size: few; J gene: TRBJ2-5; D gene: TRBD1; V gene: TRBV28; CDR3 DNA: TGTGCCAGCAACTTTCTCGGGACAGGGGTCGGGGAGACCCAGTACTTC; CDR3 protein: CASNFLGTGVGETQYF
clone size: NA; J gene: TRBJ2-1; D gene: NA; V gene: TRBV30; CDR3 DNA: TGTGCCTGGAGTGGACACCGCGGGTCCTACAATGAGCAGTTCTTC; CDR3 protein: CAWSGHRGSYNEQFF
clone size: NA; J gene: TRBJ2-6; D gene: TRBD1; V gene: TRBV7-9; CDR3 DNA: TGTGCCAGCAGCGCGGGGACAGGGGTCTCTGGGGCCAACGTCCTGACTTTC; CDR3 protein: CASSAGTGVSGANVLTF
clone size: NA; J gene: TRBJ2-6; D gene: TRBD2; V gene: TRBV7-9; CDR3 DNA: TGTGCCAGCAGCTTAGCCGTCGCGGGAGGAGGGTCTGGGGCCAACGTCCTGACTTTC; CDR3 protein: CASSLAVAGGGSGANVLTF
clone size: once; J gene: TRBJ1-1; D gene: NA; V gene: TRBV5-1; CDR3 DNA: TGCGCCAGCAGCTTCAGGGATTCCACTGAAGCTTTCTTT; CDR3 protein: CASSFRDSTEAFF
clone size: NA; J gene: TRBJ2-6; D gene: TRBD1; V gene: TRBV19; CDR3 DNA: TGTGCCAGCGCCCGGGACAGGGCAGCGGGGGCCAACGTCCTGACTTTC; CDR3 protein: CASARDRAAGANVLTF
clone size: NA; J gene: TRBJ2-7; D gene: NA; V gene: TRBV7-2; CDR3 DNA: TGTGCCAGCAGCTTAAGCCAGGCTTCTTACGAGCAGTACTTC; CDR3 protein: CASSLSQASYEQYF